Below, one TCR beta chain is given with its context. The data derive from a study of cytotoxic CD8 clonotypes in ibrutinib-treated CLL. The wider study: In all, roughly twelve patients were relapsed/refractory, approximately 16 were treatment-naive and around 17 were IGHV unmutated. Response samples were taken after a median of around twelve months on treatment, range 6 to 36.

Germline V gives CDR1 MNHEY, CDR2 SVGAGI. V was pared by 6 bases and J by 2 bases, with 8 bases of the junction left unmatched. CDR3 length equals 15 residues. TCRdb keeps only in-frame clones here, not all; method: immunoSEQ multiplex PCR. The table includes some 350,000 clones, 67% detected once. Material: PBMCs, obtained after 36 months of ibrutinib treatment. The gene calls are TRBV6-5 and TRBJ1-1, with 8 nucleotides matching TRBD1. The receptor was derived from a human donor with chronic lymphocytic leukemia. This chain's CDR3 is CASSQGDRSNTEAFF. In DNA, the CDR3 is TGTGCCAGCAGCCAGGGGGACAGGAGCAACACTGAAGCTTTCTTT.